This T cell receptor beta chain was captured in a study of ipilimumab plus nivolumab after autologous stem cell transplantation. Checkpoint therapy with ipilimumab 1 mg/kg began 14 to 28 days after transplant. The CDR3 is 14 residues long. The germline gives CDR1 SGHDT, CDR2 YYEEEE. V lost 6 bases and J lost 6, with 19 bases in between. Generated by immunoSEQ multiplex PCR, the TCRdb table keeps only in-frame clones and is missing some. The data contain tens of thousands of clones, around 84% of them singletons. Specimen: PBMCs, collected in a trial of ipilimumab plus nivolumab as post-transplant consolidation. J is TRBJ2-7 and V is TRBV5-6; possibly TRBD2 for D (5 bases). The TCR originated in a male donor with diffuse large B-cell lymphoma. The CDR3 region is CASNYEGAGGEQYF. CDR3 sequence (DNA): TGTGCCAGCAATTACGAGGGCGCGGGTGGCGAGCAGTACTTC.